The 17 T cell receptor beta chains in this list originate from one sample, sequenced in a study of T-cell memory formation after mild COVID-19. TCRdb processed the 5' RACE reads anew with MiXCR; each CDR3 protein has one entry. The sample holds 470,000 or so distinct CDR3 sequences; approximately 19% are singletons and the top ten take around a fifth. Material for sequencing was PBMCs or a T cell subset sorted from them (not recorded which). These receptors originate from a man between 18 and 35 years old who had mild COVID-19 (a few samples of this study predate the infection). Cell type and time point are not known.

This chain joins TRBV27 and TRBJ2-2; 9 bases line up with TRBD2. The germline CDR1 and CDR2 sequences are MNHEY and SMNVEV (reference sequence). With 3 bases clipped from V and 7 bases from J, the junction kept 9 bases outside the gene matches. CDR3 size: 16 residues. This CDR3 is CASSLFIAGVVGELFF. The DNA of the CDR3 is TGTGCCAGCAGTTTGTTTATAGCGGGGGTCGTCGGGGAGCTGTTTTTT.

The gene calls are TRBV20-1 and TRBJ2-7; no clear D gene. Between the trimmed V and J ends, which lost 0 bases and 7 bases, there was a span of 10 bases. Per germline, CDR1 DFQATT and CDR2 SNEGSKA (reference sequence). CDR3 length equals 12 residues. CDR3 coding DNA: TGCAGTGCTAGAGATCTTCCGGATGAGCAGTACGTC. Amino acid sequence: CSARDLPDEQYV.

This clonotype has only a few counts. The chain links TRBV6-4 to TRBJ2-3; TRBD2 aligns across 11 bases. The CDR3 length is 15 residues. V shed 3 bases and J 5 bases; nucleotides not matched to a gene: 4. Germline CDR1 is MRHNA and CDR2 is SNTAGT. DNA for the CDR3: TGTGCCAGCAGTGAGACTAGCGGGGACGAAGATACGCAGTATTTT. Translated: CASSETSGDEDTQYF.

This clonotype was counted many times. The V and J genes are TRBV7-3 and TRBJ2-2; D tentatively reads TRBD1 or TRBD2 (5 bases each). There are 13 residues in the CDR3. Germline lookup yields CDR1 SGHTA and CDR2 FQGTGA. V was trimmed by 5 bases and J by 6 bases, leaving 10 bases between them. DNA for the CDR3: TGTGCCAGCAGCCCTACGGGGCCCGGGGAGCTGTTTTTT. It codes for CASSPTGPGELFF.

The genes are TRBV7-2 and TRBJ2-2; tentatively, D is TRBD1 (5 bases). V lost 7 bases and J 4 bases, leaving 13 bases between the germline ends. The CDR3 contains 14 residues. Germline CDR1 SGHTA, CDR2 FQGNSA. CDR3 region: CASIVGATTGELFF. CDR3 in DNA: TGTGCCAGCATCGTTGGGGCCACCACCGGGGAGCTGTTTTTT. Full variable domain (remainder filled in from reference TRBV7-2 and TRBJ2-2): GAGVSQSPSNKVTEKGKDVELRCDPISGHTALYWYRQSLGQGLEFLIYFQGNSAPDKSGLPSDRFSAERTGGSVSTLTIQRTQQEDSAVYLCASIVGATTGELFFGEGSRLTVL.

This clonotype has only a few counts. V is TRBV12-3 or TRBV12-4 and J is TRBJ2-1; D gene uncertain. Deletions cut 6 bases from V and 4 bases from J, with 19 bases between. The CDR3 has 16 residues. CDR3 sequence: CASSPSGVLWYNEQFF. DNA of the CDR3: TGTGCCAGCAGCCCCAGTGGAGTCCTGTGGTACAATGAGCAGTTCTTC.

This clonotype has at least ten counts. The V gene is TRBV3-1, the J gene TRBJ2-5; D remains ambiguous. Germline V gene data show CDR1 as LGHDT and CDR2 as YNNKEL (reference sequence). This CDR3 has 11 residues. Trimming stripped 1 base from V and 5 bases from J, with 2 bases between. The CDR3 coding sequence is TGTGCCAGCAGCCAAGTCGAGACCCAGTACTTC. It specifies CASSQVETQYF.

This sequence joins TRBV7-9 and TRBJ2-2; D assignment may be TRBD1 or TRBD2 (5 bases each). From germline, CDR1 is SEHNR and CDR2 FQNEAQ (reference sequence). Between the trimmed V and J ends, which lost 5 bases and 7 bases, there was a span of 8 bases. This CDR3 has 12 residues. CDR3 sequence: CASSPRGGELFF. DNA for the CDR3: TGTGCCAGCAGCCCGAGGGGCGGGGAGCTGTTTTTT.

V is TRBV14 and J is TRBJ1-1, with 8 bases lining up with TRBD1. The V gene's germline CDR1 is SGHDN and CDR2 FVKESK. J gave up 3 bases and V 0 bases, and 18 bases lay outside the gene matches. The CDR3 totals 20 residues. The CDR3 region has the DNA TGTGCCAGCAGCCAAGACGGATTTTGCAGGGGGCTGGGTGGGTACACTGAAGCTTTCTTT. Translated, it gives CASSQDGFCRGLGGYTEAFF.

This clonotype was observed a few times. The V gene is TRBV9, the J gene TRBJ1-2, with TRBD1 matching over 8 bases. This CDR3 is 14 amino acids long. J was trimmed by 0 bases and V by 7 bases; bases with no gene match: 5. Germline V CDR1 and CDR2: SGDLS, YYNGEE. The CDR3 spells CASQGARANYGYTF. Here the CDR3 DNA reads TGTGCCAGCCAGGGGGCGAGGGCTAACTATGGCTACACCTTC.

This clonotype was observed at least ten times. CDR3: CASSTSGEGEQFF. The CDR3 bases are TGTGCCAGCAGCACTAGCGGGGAGGGTGAGCAGTTCTTC. The chain uses TRBV6-5 and TRBJ2-1, with TRBD2 matching 10 bases. CDR1 is MNHEY and CDR2 is SVGAGI in the germline V gene. Trimming cost V 6 bases and J 9 bases; bases outside gene matches: 5. The CDR3 covers 13 residues.

In this sample, this clonotype turned up a few times. This rearrangement joins TRBV7-2 to TRBJ2-7; possibly TRBD1 or TRBD2 for D (6 bases each). V lost 5 bases and J 6 bases, leaving 14 bases between the germline ends. The CDR3 totals 13 residues. CDR1 is SGHTA and CDR2 is FQGNSA in the germline V gene. The chain's CDR3 is CASSISRGLEQYF. DNA for the CDR3: TGTGCCAGCAGCATTAGCCGGGGGCTCGAGCAGTACTTC. Variable domain in full (rest from reference TRBV7-2 and TRBJ2-7): GAGVSQSPSNKVTEKGKDVELRCDPISGHTALYWYRQSLGQGLEFLIYFQGNSAPDKSGLPSDRFSAERTGGSVSTLTIQRTQQEDSAVYLCASSISRGLEQYFGPGTRLTVT.

V and J are TRBV4-3 and TRBJ2-5, with D hard to call. The CDR3 loop spans 14 amino acids. The ends were cut back, 0 bases at V and 7 bases at J, with 12 bases in the middle. In germline, CDR1 is LGHNA, CDR2 YSLEER. In nucleotides, the CDR3 is TGCGCCAGCAGCCAAGATCGGGCTGGGCGGACCCAGTACTTC. Translation gives CASSQDRAGRTQYF.

The table lists this clonotype with many counts. The V gene is TRBV5-5, the J gene TRBJ2-2; TRBD1 agrees at 8 bases. Germline assignment: CDR1 SGHKS and CDR2 YYEKEE (reference sequence). The CDR3 is 15 amino acids. V gave up 4 bases and J gave up 1 base; unmatched junction bases: 3. For the CDR3, the DNA is TGTGCCAGCAGCCGGGGACAGGAGAACACCGGGGAGCTGTTTTTT. This gives the protein CASSRGQENTGELFF.

This clonotype was seen a handful of times. V and J are TRBV20-1 and TRBJ1-1, with unresolved D. CDR3 size: 18 residues. CDR1 is DFQATT, CDR2 SNEGSKA, per germline (reference sequence). Deletions cut 3 bases from V and 0 bases from J, with 23 bases between. This CDR3 reads CSARESKPGVLLNTEAFF. The DNA of the CDR3 is TGCAGTGCTAGGGAGTCTAAACCCGGAGTTCTCTTGAACACTGAAGCTTTCTTT.

This clonotype appeared a few times. The genes are TRBV12-3 or TRBV12-4 and TRBJ2-7; no clear D. Trimming left V 3 bases short and J 3 bases short, with 9 bases between. The length of the CDR3 is 13 residues. The CDR3 protein is CASSFWASYEQYV. The CDR3 nucleotides are TGTGCCAGCAGTTTTTGGGCTAGCTACGAGCAGTACGTC.

The chain couples TRBV5-1 to TRBJ1-2, with TRBD1 matching 8 bases. The CDR3 consists of 14 residues. Trimming took 4 bases from V and 5 from J; bases not matched to a gene: 7. The germline CDR1 and CDR2 sequences are SGHRS and YFSETQ. As DNA, the CDR3 is TGCGCCAGCAGCGACGGACAGGGCGAGTATGGCTACACCTTC. Translation: CASSDGQGEYGYTF.